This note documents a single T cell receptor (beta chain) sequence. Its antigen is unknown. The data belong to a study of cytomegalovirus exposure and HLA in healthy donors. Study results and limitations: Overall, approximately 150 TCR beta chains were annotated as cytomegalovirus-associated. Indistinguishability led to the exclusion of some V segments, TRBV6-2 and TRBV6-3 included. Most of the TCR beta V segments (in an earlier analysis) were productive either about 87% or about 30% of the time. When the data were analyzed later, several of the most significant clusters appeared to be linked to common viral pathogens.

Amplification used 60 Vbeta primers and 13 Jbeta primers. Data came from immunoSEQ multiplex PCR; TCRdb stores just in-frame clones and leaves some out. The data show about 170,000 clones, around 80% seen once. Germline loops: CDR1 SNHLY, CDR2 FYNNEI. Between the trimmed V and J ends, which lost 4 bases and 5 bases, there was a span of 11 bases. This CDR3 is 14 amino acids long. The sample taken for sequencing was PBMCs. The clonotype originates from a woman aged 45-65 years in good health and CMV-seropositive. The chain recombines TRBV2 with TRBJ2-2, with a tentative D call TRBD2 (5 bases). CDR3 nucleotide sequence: TGTGCCAGCAGTGCGGACCGGGGAACCGGGGAGCTGTTTTTT. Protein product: CASSADRGTGELFF.